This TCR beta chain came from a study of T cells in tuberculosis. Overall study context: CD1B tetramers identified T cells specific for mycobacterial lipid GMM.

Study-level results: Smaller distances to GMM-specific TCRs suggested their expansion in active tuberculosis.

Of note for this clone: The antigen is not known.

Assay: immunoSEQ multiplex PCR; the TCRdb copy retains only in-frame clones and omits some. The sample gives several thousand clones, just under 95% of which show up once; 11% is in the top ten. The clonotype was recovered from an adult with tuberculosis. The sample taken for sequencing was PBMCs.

The CDR3 DNA reads TGTGCCAGCAGCACGAGTACTGCTGTCGGAGACGCTTTCTTT. Amino acids: CASSTSTAVGDAFF. V usage is TRBV21-1 and J usage is TRBJ1-1. TRBV21-1 is flagged as a pseudogene. This CDR3 is built from 14 residues.